This T cell receptor beta chain was observed in a study of T cells after yellow fever vaccination. Study-wide results and limits: Just a small share of clonotypes turned up in the CD4 compartment as well as the CD8 compartment. Secondary responses were weaker yet peaked faster, day 5 versus 15.

TCRdb reprocessed the 5' RACE reads with MiXCR, giving one entry per CDR3 protein. The sample lists 300,000 to 350,000 distinct CDR3 sequences, 4% to 5.5% occurring once. V trimming: 1 base; J trimming: 4 bases; junction bases outside the gene matches: 4. The CDR3 runs 15 residues. Germline CDR1 LGHDT, CDR2 YNNKEL (reference sequence). In its sample, this clonotype was seen many times. Its antigen is still unknown. This sequence was found in a man between 18 and 29 years old who received the YFV17D yellow fever vaccine. The sample here was PBMCs, taken 15 days after the yellow fever booster vaccination. This rearrangement joins TRBV3-1 to TRBJ2-3; 8 nucleotides line up with TRBD2. Written as DNA, the CDR3 is TGTGCCAGCAGCCAAGCGGGGGGGCCTGCAGATACGCAGTATTTT. This codes for CASSQAGGPADTQYF.